This entry lists 23 T cell receptor beta chains sequenced from one sample in a study of technical replicates of blood from four donors. TCRdb's copy holds only in-frame clones and misses some; the assay was immunoSEQ multiplex PCR. Of tens of thousands of clones in the sample, around 96% were seen once. Material: T cells isolated from PBMCs. These receptors were obtained from a human donor in good health.

The rearrangement links TRBV4-1 to TRBJ2-1; 13 bases are a match to TRBD2. The germline V gene has CDR1 MGHRA and CDR2 YSYEKL. V lost 4 bases and J lost 5; bases outside the gene matches: 8. The CDR3 contains 17 residues. CDR3 loop: CASSRNPGLAGNNEQFF. The CDR3 nucleotides read TGCGCCAGCAGCCGGAATCCGGGACTAGCGGGAAACAATGAGCAGTTCTTC.

The gene calls are TRBV13 and TRBJ2-7; 8 bases agree with TRBD1. The V gene's germline CDR1 is PRHDT and CDR2 FYEKMQ (reference sequence). With 0 bases clipped from V and 1 base from J, the junction kept 8 bases outside the gene matches. This CDR3 region has 17 residues. The CDR3 DNA is TGTGCCAGCAGCTTAGGCCTCAGGGGGCTTACTTCCTACGAGCAGTACTTC. It codes for CASSLGLRGLTSYEQYF.

The rearrangement links TRBV29-1 to TRBJ1-1; no clear D. Trimming shortened V by 1 base and J by 4 bases, and 4 bases separated the two germline ends. Germline-derived CDR1 and CDR2 are SQVTM and ANQGSEA. The CDR3 is 11 amino acids. CDR3 nucleotides: TGCAGCGTTGAAGGGCTCACTGAAGCTTTCTTT. Translating gives CSVEGLTEAFF.

The gene calls are TRBV30 and TRBJ2-3; no firm D call. Germline V lookup: CDR1 GTSNPN, CDR2 SVGIG (reference sequence). The V end lost 1 base, the J end lost 11 bases, and 16 bases lay between the germline ends. The CDR3 runs to 13 residues. This CDR3 is CAWSETKSHGQYF. CDR3 bases: TGTGCCTGGAGTGAAACTAAGTCCCATGGGCAGTATTTT.

The V and J genes are TRBV7-9 and TRBJ2-5; no clear D gene. The CDR3 is 13 residues long. Trimming pared 1 base from V and 1 base from J, leaving 4 bases between. Germline loops: CDR1 SEHNR, CDR2 FQNEAQ (reference sequence). The CDR3 protein is CASSLGVQETQYF. CDR3 sequence (DNA): TGTGCCAGCAGCTTAGGAGTCCAAGAGACCCAGTACTTC. Full variable domain (outside the CDR3, taken from reference TRBV7-9 and TRBJ2-5): DTGVSQNPRHKITKRGQNVTFRCDPISEHNRLYWYRQTLGQGPEFLTYFQNEAQLEKSRLLSDRFSAERPKGSFSTLEIQRTEQGDSAMYLCASSLGVQETQYFGPGTRLLVL.

This clone was counted a single time. V gene TRBV28 combines with J gene TRBJ2-3, with 9 bases identical to TRBD2. This CDR3 comprises 15 residues. CDR1 MDHEN and CDR2 SYDVKM come from the germline V gene. The V gene end was trimmed by 6 bases and the J gene end by 10 bases; junction bases not matched to a gene: 14. The CDR3 sequence is CASSASSGRSVAQYF. CDR3 sequence (DNA): TGTGCCAGCAGCGCGAGTAGCGGGAGATCGGTCGCGCAGTATTTT.

The chain links TRBV10-3 to TRBJ2-7; 8 nucleotides align to TRBD2. V was pared by 6 bases and J by 2 bases, with 12 bases of the junction left unmatched. In germline, CDR1 is ENHRY, CDR2 SYGVKD. The CDR3 extends over 16 amino acids. In DNA form, the CDR3 reads TGTGCCATCAGCGAGCTTAGCGGGAATAGCCCCTACGAGCAGTACTTC. This encodes CAISELSGNSPYEQYF.

The chain uses TRBV4-1 and TRBJ1-1; 7 bases map to TRBD1. Germline V CDR1 and CDR2: MGHRA, YSYEKL. The CDR3 runs to 14 residues. V shed 4 bases, J shed 10 bases, and the junction held 12 bases outside the gene matches. The CDR3 region has the DNA TGCGCCAGCAGCCTTGGACAGGTGTTATCGGGAGCTTTCTTT. Translated, it gives CASSLGQVLSGAFF.

This rearrangement joins TRBV28 to TRBJ1-2, with 11 bases matching TRBD1. Germline V CDR1 and CDR2: MDHEN, SYDVKM. V lost 10 bases to trimming and J lost 8 bases; unmatched junction nucleotides: 12. The CDR3 consists of 14 residues. DNA of the CDR3: TGTGCCATCTCGAGGGACAGGGGGACTCGAGGCTACACCTTC. It specifies CAISRDRGTRGYTF.

V is TRBV5-6 and J is TRBJ1-1; D unclear. V was pared by 1 base and J by 8 bases, with 12 bases between. Germline CDR1 and CDR2: SGHDT and YYEEEE. The CDR3 runs to 13 residues. In DNA, the CDR3 is TGTGCCAGCAGCTTGAACAGATTTATGGAAGCTTTCTTT. This translates into CASSLNRFMEAFF. The variable domain in full, with the rest retrieved from reference TRBV5-6 and TRBJ1-1, is DAGVTQSPTHLIKTRGQQVTLRCSPKSGHDTVSWYQQALGQGPQFIFQYYEEEERQRGNFPDRFSGHQFPNYSSELNVNALLLGDSALYLCASSLNRFMEAFFGQGTRLTVV.

The chain couples TRBV4-3 to TRBJ2-7; tentative D call: TRBD1 (6 bases). The CDR3 has 14 residues. The germline gives CDR1 LGHNA, CDR2 YSLEER. V was pared by 8 bases and J by 1 base, with 15 bases between. CDR3 region: CASGPGVSSYEQYF. The CDR3 DNA reads TGCGCCAGCGGGCCAGGGGTCTCTTCCTACGAGCAGTACTTC.

This chain joins TRBV25-1 and TRBJ1-1, with D possibly TRBD1 on 6 matching bases. CDR1 and CDR2 from the germline V gene are MGHDK and SYGVNS. Trimming took 5 bases from V and 10 from J, leaving 20 bases between them. This CDR3 contains 14 residues. CDR3 loop: CASSYTTGGDRAFF. CDR3 DNA: TGTGCCAGCAGTTACACAACGGGGGGCGATAGAGCTTTCTTT.

The chain couples TRBV2 to TRBJ1-5, with a possible D match to TRBD1 (6 bases). Germline loops: CDR1 SNHLY, CDR2 FYNNEI. The V end was cut by 4 bases, the J end by 0 bases, with 13 bases between. This CDR3 has 16 residues. CDR3 sequence reads: CASSGVTGYSNQPQHF. The CDR3 nucleotides read TGTGCCAGCAGTGGGGTGACAGGCTATAGCAATCAGCCCCAGCATTTT.

The chain recombines TRBV25-1 with TRBJ2-7, with D maybe TRBD1 (5 bases). The CDR3 length is 14 residues. Trimming pared 8 bases from V and 0 bases from J, leaving 14 bases between. Germline-derived CDR1 and CDR2 are MGHDK and SYGVNS. DNA for the CDR3: TGTGCCAGCTCCGACAGTGGAAGCTCCTACGAGCAGTACTTC. Its translation is CASSDSGSSYEQYF.

The chain has TRBV5-1 and TRBJ1-1; D is possibly TRBD1 (5 bases). Trimming removed 3 bases from V and 5 bases from J, with 17 bases in between. This CDR3 is built from 15 residues. CDR1 SGHRS and CDR2 YFSETQ come from the germline V gene. CDR3 coding DNA: TGCGCCAGCAGCTCTTGGACGGGGGGTAATACTGAAGCTTTCTTT. It specifies CASSSWTGGNTEAFF. The full variable domain, completed using reference TRBV5-1 and TRBJ1-1, is KAGVTQTPRYLIKTRGQQVTLSCSPISGHRSVSWYQQTPGQGLQFLFEYFSETQRNKGNFPGRFSGRQFSNSRSEMNVSTLELGDSALYLCASSSWTGGNTEAFFGQGTRLTVV.

The V call is TRBV9, the J call TRBJ1-2; 7 bases are shared with TRBD1. Germline V lookup: CDR1 SGDLS, CDR2 YYNGEE. V lost 4 bases, J lost 8 bases, and 14 bases stayed unmatched. The CDR3 length is 15 residues. The DNA for the CDR3 is TGTGCCAGCAGCTTTCTCGGGACAGCCCTGGAAGGCTACACCTTC. This encodes CASSFLGTALEGYTF.

The CDR3 region is CASSAGPLGGYTF. The CDR3 region has the DNA TGTGCCAGCAGTGCGGGGCCTTTGGGTGGCTACACCTTC. The chain recombines TRBV28 with TRBJ1-2; D may be TRBD1 (5 bases). V lost 5 bases and J lost 7, with 14 bases in between. The CDR3 has 13 amino acids. Germline V gives CDR1 MDHEN, CDR2 SYDVKM.

V usage is TRBV19 and J usage is TRBJ1-1; 8 positions match TRBD1. Per germline, CDR1 LNHDA and CDR2 SQIVND (reference sequence). With 5 bases clipped from V and 0 bases from J, the junction kept 5 bases outside the gene matches. This CDR3 spans 15 amino acids. CDR3 region: CASSPGTGVNTEAFF. The CDR3 nucleotides are TGTGCCAGTAGTCCCGGGACAGGAGTGAACACTGAAGCTTTCTTT.

This rearrangement joins TRBV11-2 to TRBJ2-7, with TRBD2 as a possible D gene (6 bases). CDR3 length: 14 residues. Deletions cut 4 bases from V and 6 bases from J, with 16 bases between. Per germline, CDR1 SGHAT and CDR2 FQNNGV. The CDR3 loop is CASSSFSGLPEQYF. In DNA form, the CDR3 reads TGTGCCAGCAGCTCCTTTAGCGGCCTGCCCGAGCAGTACTTC. Full variable domain (missing parts from reference TRBV11-2 and TRBJ2-7): EAGVAQSPRYKIIEKRQSVAFWCNPISGHATLYWYQQILGQGPKLLIQFQNNGVVDDSQLPKDRFSAERLKGVDSTLKIQPAKLEDSAVYLCASSSFSGLPEQYFGPGTRLTVT.

The V and J genes are TRBV6-6 and TRBJ2-7; TRBD1 matches 11 bases. The CDR3 spans 15 residues. Germline assignment: CDR1 MNHNY and CDR2 SVGAGI (reference sequence). Trimming took 8 bases from V and 0 from J; bases not matched to a gene: 6. This CDR3 reads CASLRGQGGSYEQYF. The DNA for the CDR3 is TGTGCCAGCCTAAGGGGACAGGGGGGCTCCTACGAGCAGTACTTC.

This clone was recorded once. The chain joins TRBV4-1 to TRBJ2-4; D unclear. V was shortened by 4 bases and J by 8 bases, with 15 bases between the two germline ends. Germline V gene sequence: CDR1 MGHRA, CDR2 YSYEKL. This CDR3 has 14 amino acids. CDR3 residues: CASSPPLASDIQYF. CDR3 coding DNA: TGCGCCAGCAGCCCCCCTTTGGCCAGTGACATTCAGTACTTC.

V usage is TRBV12-5 and J usage is TRBJ2-1; D gene ambiguous. Trimming left V 8 bases short and J 13 bases short, with 18 bases between. Germline CDR1 is LGHNT and CDR2 is FRNRAP. This CDR3 has 12 residues. CDR3 bases: TGTGCTAGTAAGGAGAGCCTGAACCAACAGTTCTTC. It is translated as CASKESLNQQFF.

The gene calls are TRBV29-1 and TRBJ2-2, with 7 bases identical to TRBD1. The germline gives CDR1 SQVTM, CDR2 ANQGSEA. Trimming removed 5 bases from V and 1 base from J; junction bases left unmatched: 7. There are 15 residues in the CDR3. The chain's CDR3 is CSVHPGTENTGELFF. The CDR3 bases are TGCAGCGTTCACCCCGGGACAGAGAACACCGGGGAGCTGTTTTTT.